This TCR beta chain is drawn from a study of blood T cell repertoires in COVID-19. Repertoires were generated with immunoSEQ multiplex PCR, while TCRdb's copy carries only in-frame clones and drops some. The profile shows about 170,000 clones, around 85% of them singletons. The V gene's germline CDR1 is SEHNR and CDR2 FQNEAQ (reference sequence). This CDR3 is built from 14 residues. The V and J ends lost 4 bases and 8 bases respectively, with 14 bases between them. What was sequenced was peripheral blood. The rearrangement links TRBV7-9 to TRBJ1-4, with D maybe TRBD1 (5 bases). The receptor's source is a human donor with acute or convalescent COVID-19. The donor label of this sample is uncertain. The CDR3 bases are TGTGCCAGCAGCTCCCGGGGGGGTGGAGAAAAACTGTTTTTT. Translating gives CASSSRGGGEKLFF.